This T cell receptor beta chain emerged from a study of human T cells and chemical hapten exposure. At the level of the study: Sensitization was performed using 2% DPC on a roughly 2 cm by roughly 2 cm upper inner arm skin site.

In regard to this clonotype: The target antigen is unknown.

Each cDNA molecule in the library carried unique molecular identifiers. TCRdb fed the RACE reads into MiXCR, producing one record per CDR3 protein. Of 180,000 or so distinct CDR3 sequences in the sample, about 14% were seen once. V lost 0 bases, J lost 2 bases, and 17 bases lay in between. The V gene's germline CDR1 is LGHDT and CDR2 YNNKEL (reference sequence). The CDR3 sequence is 17 residues long. As for time point: patch test 1, 2 weeks after DPC sensitization. The treatment: therapeutic diphenylcyclopropenone sensitization with weekly scalp DPC. Study conclusions and caveats: All donors were alopecia patients, so their immunity may differ from that of healthy people.

The TCR sequence derives from a woman in her 30s with alopecia areata. Some clones in this sample may be carry-over from other donors' samples. This specimen consisted of whole blood, obtained in connection with sensitization to the hapten diphenylcyclopropenone (DPC). J is TRBJ2-7 and V is TRBV3-1; D perhaps matches TRBD2 (5 bases). DNA for the CDR3: TGTGCCAGCAGCCAAGACGGTCCGGCTGGAGGTCCCTACGAGCAGTACTTC. Encoded protein: CASSQDGPAGGPYEQYF.